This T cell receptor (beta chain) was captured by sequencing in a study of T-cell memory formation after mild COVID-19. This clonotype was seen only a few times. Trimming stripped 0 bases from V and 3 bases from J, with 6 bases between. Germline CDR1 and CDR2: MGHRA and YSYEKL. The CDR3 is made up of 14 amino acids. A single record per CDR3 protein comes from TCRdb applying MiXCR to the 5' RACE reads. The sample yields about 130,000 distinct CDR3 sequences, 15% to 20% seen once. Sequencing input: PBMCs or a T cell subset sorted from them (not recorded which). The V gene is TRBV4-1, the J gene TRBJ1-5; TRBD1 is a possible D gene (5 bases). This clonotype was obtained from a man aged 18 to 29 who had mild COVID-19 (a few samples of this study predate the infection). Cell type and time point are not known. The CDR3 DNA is TGCGCCAGCAGCCAAGAAGGGGCCAATCAGCCCCAGCATTTT. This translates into CASSQEGANQPQHF.